The source of this TCR beta chain is a study of blood T cell repertoires in COVID-19. In the study overall: PBMCs, B-cell-depleted T cells, or T cells were the source of the cDNA or gDNA that made up the material.

The method was immunoSEQ multiplex PCR; TCRdb's version includes in-frame clones alone and lacks a portion of them. The table includes around 310,000 clones, 70% to 90% detected once. Germline loops: CDR1 LGHDT, CDR2 YNNKEL (reference sequence). Trimming cost V 4 bases and J 3 bases; bases outside gene matches: 9. The CDR3 contains 16 residues. V and J are TRBV3-1 (or the pseudogene TRBV3-2) and TRBJ2-1; 7 bases are a match to TRBD1. This TCR was recovered from a woman between 50 and 59 years old with active or convalescent COVID-19. Sequencing was performed on peripheral blood. The CDR3 loop is CASSLTRRQGYNEQFF. As DNA, the CDR3 is TGTGCCAGCAGCCTGACCCGGCGACAGGGCTACAATGAGCAGTTCTTC.